This T cell receptor beta chain was obtained from a study of blood T cell repertoires in COVID-19. In the study overall: Researchers got acute and convalescent COVID-19 samples from the United States, Italy and Spain.

Per the original data handling: Estimation of nucleated cell counts was performed using reference gene primer amplification. Method: immunoSEQ multiplex PCR; TCRdb's copy keeps in-frame clones and lacks some. V and J calls and clone size are as listed in that table; D and trimming were resolved from the DNA. The table includes a few hundred thousand clones, approximately 87% detected once. This CDR3 spans 17 amino acids. Germline trimming cut 0 bases from V and 5 bases from J; bases unmatched to any gene: 11. Germline CDR1 SGDLS, CDR2 YYNGEE. This TCR was recovered from a man in his 60s who had recovered from COVID-19. V gene TRBV9 combines with J gene TRBJ2-5, with TRBD1 identical over 9 bases. The specimen sequenced was peripheral blood. The CDR3 nucleotides are TGTGCCAGCAGCGTAGTTTTAGGGACGACAGGGGGGGAGACCCAGTACTTC. Encoded protein: CASSVVLGTTGGETQYF. Combining the CDR3 with reference TRBV9 and TRBJ2-5 gives the whole variable domain DSGVTQTPKHLITATGQRVTLRCSPRSGDLSVYWYQQSLDQGLQFLIQYYNGEERAKGNILERFSAQQFPDLHSELNLSSLELGDSALYFCASSVVLGTTGGETQYFGPGTRLLVL.